The 23 T cell receptor beta chains below were found in one sample sequenced in a study of neurological immune-mediated disorders. TCRdb ran MiXCR on the 5' RACE reads and lists one entry per CDR3 protein. This table holds approximately 46,000 distinct CDR3 sequences, 10% found once. Time point here: longitudinal time-point 1 (baseline). The specimen was PBMCs. Source of these receptors: a woman aged 40 to 49 in good health.

This clonotype came up many times. This chain uses TRBV6-2 or TRBV6-3 with TRBJ2-2; D perhaps matches TRBD2 (6 bases). The CDR3 runs 16 residues. Trimming pared 2 bases from V and 1 base from J, leaving 11 bases between. Germline loops: CDR1 MNHEY, CDR2 SVGEGT. DNA for the CDR3: TGTGCCAGCAGTTACGGTGGTAGCGGGAACACCGGGGAGCTGTTTTTT. Protein: CASSYGGSGNTGELFF.

This clonotype was seen at least ten times. The chain joins TRBV20-1 to TRBJ2-7; D is uncertain. V lost 3 bases and J 3 bases, leaving 6 bases between the germline ends. CDR1 DFQATT and CDR2 SNEGSKA come from the germline V gene (reference sequence). The CDR3 is 11 amino acids. CDR3 bases: TGCAGTGCTAGCGAGAACTACGAGCAGTACTTC. Amino acid sequence: CSASENYEQYF.

This clonotype was seen repeatedly, ten times or more. The CDR3 DNA sequence: TGCGCCAGCAGCTCCCCTTATGACCAAGAGACCCAGTACTTC. Residues: CASSSPYDQETQYF. The chain couples TRBV5-1 to TRBJ2-5; no clear D. The CDR3 is 14 amino acids. Germline V gene sequence: CDR1 SGHRS, CDR2 YFSETQ. V lost 3 bases to trimming and J lost 0 bases, with 9 bases between them.

This clonotype was seen repeatedly, ten times or more. The rearrangement uses TRBV4-2 and TRBJ1-2; D unclear. The CDR3 consists of 14 residues. The germline V and J ends were trimmed by 0 bases and 4 bases, with 9 bases remaining between them. CDR1 and CDR2 from the germline V gene are LGHNA and YNFKEQ. Here the CDR3 reads CASSQEKNSYGYTF. In DNA form, the CDR3 reads TGTGCCAGCAGCCAAGAGAAGAACAGCTATGGCTACACCTTC.

This clonotype was counted many times. The V call is TRBV20-1, the J call TRBJ2-3; D is perhaps TRBD2 (6 bases). The ends were cut back, 6 bases at V and 3 bases at J, with 19 bases in the middle. This CDR3 comprises 15 residues. Germline CDR1 and CDR2: DFQATT and SNEGSKA (reference sequence). CDR3 in DNA: TGCAGTGCCGTCTTGTCGGGAGAGGGGACAGATACGCAGTATTTT. This gives the protein CSAVLSGEGTDTQYF.

The sample holds many counts of this clonotype. The chain combines TRBV7-2 with TRBJ2-7; a weak D match, TRBD2 (7 bases). Trimming stripped 7 bases from V and 1 base from J, with 14 bases between. Per the germline V gene, CDR1 is SGHTA and CDR2 is FQGNSA. This CDR3 has 14 amino acids. The DNA for the CDR3 is TGTGCCAGCACTATAGGGGGGGGGTCCTACGAGCAGTACTTC. Translation: CASTIGGGSYEQYF. The variable domain in full, completed from reference TRBV7-2 and TRBJ2-7, reads GAGVSQSPSNKVTEKGKDVELRCDPISGHTALYWYRQSLGQGLEFLIYFQGNSAPDKSGLPSDRFSAERTGGSVSTLTIQRTQQEDSAVYLCASTIGGGSYEQYFGPGTRLTVT.

This clonotype was found many times. Germline and junction disagree at one end, which may indicate a read error. The chain has TRBV7-7 and TRBJ2-5; D is undetermined. This CDR3 contains 15 residues. Germline CDR1 and CDR2: SSHAT and FNYEAQ (reference sequence). The CDR3 sequence is CASSLVVGAQETQYF. The CDR3 DNA sequence: TGTGCTAGCAGCTTAGTAGTCGGAGCCCAAGAGACCCAGTACTTC.

V is TRBV20-1 and J is TRBJ2-7; 7 bases are shared with TRBD2. The V segment lost 0 bases and the J segment 0 bases; nucleotides outside the gene matches: 5. CDR1 DFQATT and CDR2 SNEGSKA come from the germline V gene (reference sequence). CDR3 length equals 15 residues. CDR3: CSARDQAGASYEQYF. The CDR3 DNA sequence: TGCAGTGCTAGAGATCAGGCGGGAGCCTCCTACGAGCAGTACTTC.

This clonotype has ten or more counts. The chain joins TRBV6-6 to TRBJ1-4; D is possibly TRBD1 (5 bases). Looked up from germline, CDR1 is MNHNY and CDR2 is SVGAGI (reference sequence). The CDR3 runs 16 residues. V lost 2 bases, J lost 0 bases, and 10 bases lay in between. CDR3 nucleotides: TGTGCCAGCAGTTACAAGGGGCCATCAACTAATGAAAAACTGTTTTTT. It yields the protein CASSYKGPSTNEKLFF.

This clonotype has ten or more counts. The chain combines TRBV3-1 with TRBJ2-1; the D call may be TRBD1 or TRBD2 (5 bases each). V lost 1 base to trimming and J lost 4 bases, with 20 bases between them. The CDR3 extends over 18 amino acids. CDR1 is LGHDT, CDR2 YNNKEL, per germline (reference sequence). CDR3 nucleotides: TGTGCCAGCAGCCAAGTCCTGCCTAGCCCCACAGGTTACAATGAGCAGTTCTTC. This sequence encodes CASSQVLPSPTGYNEQFF.

This clonotype was found a few times. This chain links TRBV10-3 with TRBJ2-7; 7 bases are a match to TRBD1. The germline V gene has CDR1 ENHRY and CDR2 SYGVKD. Trimming at V came to 6 bases and at J to 3 bases, leaving 2 bases not matched to a gene. The CDR3 is 12 amino acids. CDR3 nucleotides: TGTGCCATCAGCGACAGGGTCTACGAGCAGTACTTC. It specifies CAISDRVYEQYF.

This clonotype was seen ten or more times. The chain combines TRBV5-1 with TRBJ2-5; TRBD2 might be the D (5 bases). The ends were cut back, 0 bases at V and 5 bases at J, with 11 bases in the middle. The germline gives CDR1 SGHRS, CDR2 YFSETQ. The CDR3 has 14 residues. CDR3 DNA: TGCGCCAGCAGCTTGGGTCCAGCGGCGGAGACCCAGTACTTC. Amino acid sequence: CASSLGPAAETQYF.

This clonotype was picked up a small number of times. The chain recombines TRBV10-3 with TRBJ1-2; no clear D gene. The V gene's germline CDR1 is ENHRY and CDR2 SYGVKD. V was shortened by 6 bases and J by 2 bases, with 10 bases between the two germline ends. The CDR3 extends over 13 amino acids. DNA for the CDR3: TGTGCCATCAGACCGACGGAAAACTATGGCTACACCTTC. Translating gives CAIRPTENYGYTF.

This clonotype was seen repeatedly, ten times or more. The rearrangement links TRBV12-3 or TRBV12-4 to TRBJ1-1, with D tentatively TRBD1 (6 bases). Trimming took off 6 bases at V and 3 bases at J, with 23 bases between the two ends. CDR3 length: 17 residues. The CDR3 is CASSQRVVLGAYTEAFF. CDR3 DNA: TGTGCCAGCAGCCAGAGGGTAGTGTTGGGGGCGTACACTGAAGCTTTCTTT.

Many counts were recorded for this clonotype. The genes are TRBV5-1 and TRBJ2-2; the match to TRBD1 covers 7 bases. The V gene end was trimmed by 4 bases and the J gene end by 2 bases; junction bases not matched to a gene: 11. Germline CDR1 is SGHRS and CDR2 is YFSETQ. This CDR3 spans 17 amino acids. CDR3: CASSDHAGTDNTGELFF. CDR3 nucleotide sequence: TGCGCCAGCAGCGATCATGCCGGGACAGATAACACCGGGGAGCTGTTTTTT.

This clonotype was recorded at least ten times. The gene calls are TRBV20-1 and TRBJ2-2, with D possibly being TRBD1 (6 bases). This CDR3 has 14 amino acids. Germline V gene sequence: CDR1 DFQATT, CDR2 SNEGSKA (reference sequence). The V and J ends lost 4 bases and 7 bases respectively, with 16 bases between them. The CDR3 region is CSAIFTGYDGELFF. The CDR3 bases are TGCAGTGCTATTTTCACAGGGTACGACGGGGAGCTGTTTTTT.

This clonotype came up many times. The V gene is TRBV12-3 or TRBV12-4, the J gene TRBJ1-2; a possible D gene is TRBD1 (6 bases). V dropped 1 base and J dropped 4 bases, with 7 bases sitting between them. CDR3 length: 13 amino acids. CDR3 residues: CASSLGRGYGYTF. CDR3 sequence (DNA): TGTGCCAGCAGTTTAGGCAGGGGCTATGGCTACACCTTC.

This clonotype occurred many times. A junction end diverges from the germline sequence, so it may reflect a read error. The rearrangement uses TRBV29-1 and TRBJ1-2; a weak D match, TRBD1 (5 bases). Germline CDR1 SQVTM, CDR2 ANQGSEA. This CDR3 comprises 13 residues. The CDR3 bases are TGCAGCGCTGAACCGGCGGAACGGGGCGGCTACACCTTC. It translates to CSAEPAERGGYTF.

The sample holds many counts of this clonotype. The V and J genes are TRBV20-1 and TRBJ1-1; D is ambiguous. The CDR3 runs 14 residues. CDR1 and CDR2 (germline): DFQATT, SNEGSKA (reference sequence). Deletions cut 0 bases from V and 1 base from J, with 9 bases between. The DNA of the CDR3 is TGCAGTGCTAGAGATGGGCCTTGGAACACTGAAGCTTTCTTT. It encodes CSARDGPWNTEAFF.

This clonotype has a count of ten or more. The rearrangement joins TRBV13 to TRBJ2-7, with 10 bases identical to TRBD1. Trimming at V came to 5 bases and at J to 6 bases, leaving 19 bases not matched to a gene. CDR3 length: 18 residues. Germline V lookup: CDR1 PRHDT, CDR2 FYEKMQ (reference sequence). For the CDR3, the DNA is TGTGCCAGCAGCCCCCCGGGACAGGGGATACCTGGGGCGCTCGAGCAGTACTTC. It specifies CASSPPGQGIPGALEQYF.

This clonotype was seen repeatedly, ten times or more. The chain carries TRBV4-1 and TRBJ2-6; D unresolved. CDR3 length: 13 residues. CDR1 and CDR2 from the germline V gene are MGHRA and YSYEKL. V lost 2 bases to trimming and J lost 1 base, with 0 bases between them. The CDR3 loop is CASSQSGANVLTF. CDR3 DNA sequence: TGCGCCAGCAGCCAATCTGGGGCCAACGTCCTGACTTTC.

This clonotype was observed at least ten times. This chain connects TRBV5-1 to TRBJ2-2, with D possibly called TRBD1 or TRBD2 (7 bases each). Trimming stripped 2 bases from V and 10 bases from J, with 18 bases between. Germline V lookup: CDR1 SGHRS, CDR2 YFSETQ. The CDR3 is 15 residues long. CDR3 in DNA: TGCGCCAGCAGCTTCCTGGGAGGGGGCGACGAGGAGCTGTTTTTT. Its protein is CASSFLGGGDEELFF.

This clonotype was found many times. J is TRBJ2-1 and V is TRBV12-3 or TRBV12-4; D remains ambiguous. This CDR3 has 13 amino acids. The V gene lost 0 bases and the J gene lost 5 bases, with 5 bases spanning the gap. CDR3 nucleotide sequence: TGTGCCAGCAGTTTAGCCGGCCACAATGAGCAGTTCTTC. It encodes CASSLAGHNEQFF.